The next 3 T cell receptor beta chains were all read from a single sample in a study of T-cell memory formation after mild COVID-19. TCRdb processed the 5' RACE reads anew with MiXCR; each CDR3 protein has one entry. The sample shows about 200,000 distinct CDR3 sequences, just over 9.5% of them seen only once. Specimen: PBMCs or a T cell subset sorted from them (not recorded which). These receptors were obtained from a man aged 18 to 30 who had mild COVID-19 (a few samples of this study predate the infection). Cell type and time point are not known.

V is TRBV20-1 and J is TRBJ2-5; perhaps TRBD1 as D (6 bases). The CDR3 loop spans 13 amino acids. The ends were cut back, 6 bases at V and 1 base at J, with 12 bases in the middle. Germline-derived CDR1 and CDR2 are DFQATT and SNEGSKA (reference sequence). CDR3 amino acids: CSAPGTSQETQYF. CDR3 in DNA: TGCAGTGCCCCCGGGACAAGCCAAGAGACCCAGTACTTC.

The chain recombines TRBV2 with TRBJ2-5; 8 bases map to TRBD1. The CDR3 consists of 14 residues. In germline, CDR1 is SNHLY, CDR2 FYNNEI. V shed 4 bases and J 9 bases; nucleotides not matched to a gene: 10. CDR3 DNA: TGTGCCAGCAGTGTATTTGCGACAGGGGTTCCCCAGTACTTC. Its protein is CASSVFATGVPQYF.

The chain recombines TRBV3-1 with TRBJ2-1; the D is unclear. CDR1 and CDR2 from the germline V gene are LGHDT and YNNKEL (reference sequence). The CDR3 contains 12 residues. Trimming left V 6 bases short and J 6 bases short, with 9 bases between. CDR3 sequence reads: CASSRERNEQFF. DNA for the CDR3: TGTGCCAGCAGTCGAGAGCGCAATGAGCAGTTCTTC.